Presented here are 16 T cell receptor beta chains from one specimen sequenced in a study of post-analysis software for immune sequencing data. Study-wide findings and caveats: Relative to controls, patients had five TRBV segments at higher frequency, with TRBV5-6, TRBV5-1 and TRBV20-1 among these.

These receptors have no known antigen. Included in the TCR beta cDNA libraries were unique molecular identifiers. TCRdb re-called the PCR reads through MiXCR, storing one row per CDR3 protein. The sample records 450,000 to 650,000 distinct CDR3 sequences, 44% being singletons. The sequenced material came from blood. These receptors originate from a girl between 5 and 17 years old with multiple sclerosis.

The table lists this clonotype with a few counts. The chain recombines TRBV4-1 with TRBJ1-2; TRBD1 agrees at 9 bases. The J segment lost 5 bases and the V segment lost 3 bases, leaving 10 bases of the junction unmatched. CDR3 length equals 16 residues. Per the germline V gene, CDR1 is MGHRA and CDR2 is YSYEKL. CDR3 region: CASSHEGQGLSYGYTF. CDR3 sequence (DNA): TGCGCCAGCAGCCATGAAGGACAGGGGCTTAGTTATGGCTACACCTTC.

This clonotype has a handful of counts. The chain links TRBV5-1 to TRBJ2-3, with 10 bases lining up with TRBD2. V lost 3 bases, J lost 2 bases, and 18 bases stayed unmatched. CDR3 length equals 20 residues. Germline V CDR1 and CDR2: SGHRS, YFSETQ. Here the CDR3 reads CASSYPGLAKGVTHTDTQYF. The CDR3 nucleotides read TGCGCCAGCAGCTACCCGGGACTAGCGAAGGGGGTCACACACACAGATACGCAGTATTTT.

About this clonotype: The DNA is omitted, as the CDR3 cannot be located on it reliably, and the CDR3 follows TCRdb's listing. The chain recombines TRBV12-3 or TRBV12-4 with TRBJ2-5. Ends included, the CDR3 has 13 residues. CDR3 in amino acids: CASSFLAANEQYF.

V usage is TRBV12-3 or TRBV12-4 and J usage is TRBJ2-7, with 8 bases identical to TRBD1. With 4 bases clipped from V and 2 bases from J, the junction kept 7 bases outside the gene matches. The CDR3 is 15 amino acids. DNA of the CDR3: TGTGCCAGCAGTTACGGACAGGGCGGTACCTACGAGCAGTACTTC. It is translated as CASSYGQGGTYEQYF.

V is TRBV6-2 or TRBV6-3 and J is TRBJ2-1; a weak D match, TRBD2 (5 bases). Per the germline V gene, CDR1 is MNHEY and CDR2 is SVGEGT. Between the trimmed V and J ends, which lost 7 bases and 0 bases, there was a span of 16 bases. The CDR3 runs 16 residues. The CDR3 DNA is TGTGCCAGCAACTTGCGGCGGGTCGCCTCCTACAATGAGCAGTTCTTC. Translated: CASNLRRVASYNEQFF.

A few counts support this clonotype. The CDR3 coding sequence is TGCGCCAGCAGCTTGGAGTTAGCGGGAGGGCCCATTGAGCAGTTCTTC. This gives the protein CASSLELAGGPIEQFF. The rearrangement links TRBV5-1 to TRBJ2-1; TRBD2 aligns across 11 bases. Germline lookup yields CDR1 SGHRS and CDR2 YFSETQ. After removal of 0 bases from V and 9 bases from J, the junction contained 8 bases not matched to a gene. The CDR3 sequence is 16 residues long. Filled out from reference TRBV5-1 and TRBJ2-1, the complete variable domain reads KAGVTQTPRYLIKTRGQQVTLSCSPISGHRSVSWYQQTPGQGLQFLFEYFSETQRNKGNFPGRFSGRQFSNSRSEMNVSTLELGDSALYLCASSLELAGGPIEQFFGPGTRLTVL.

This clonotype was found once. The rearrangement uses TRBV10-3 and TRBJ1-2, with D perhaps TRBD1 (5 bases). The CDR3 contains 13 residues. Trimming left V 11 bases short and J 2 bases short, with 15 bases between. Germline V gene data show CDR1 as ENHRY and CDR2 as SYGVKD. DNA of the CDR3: TGTGCCTCCGCCCGGGACTTAAACTATGGCTACACCTTC. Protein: CASARDLNYGYTF.

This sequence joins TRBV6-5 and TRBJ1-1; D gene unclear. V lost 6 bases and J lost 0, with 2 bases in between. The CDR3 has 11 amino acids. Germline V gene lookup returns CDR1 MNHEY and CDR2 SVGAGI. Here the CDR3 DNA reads TGTGCCAGCAGGTTGAACACTGAAGCTTTCTTT. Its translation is CASRLNTEAFF.

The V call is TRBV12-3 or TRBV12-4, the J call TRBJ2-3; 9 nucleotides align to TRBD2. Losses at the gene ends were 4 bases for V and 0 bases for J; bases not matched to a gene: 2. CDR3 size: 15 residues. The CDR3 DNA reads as TGTGCCAGCAGTTCTAGCGGGATTAGCACAGATACGCAGTATTTT. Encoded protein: CASSSSGISTDTQYF.

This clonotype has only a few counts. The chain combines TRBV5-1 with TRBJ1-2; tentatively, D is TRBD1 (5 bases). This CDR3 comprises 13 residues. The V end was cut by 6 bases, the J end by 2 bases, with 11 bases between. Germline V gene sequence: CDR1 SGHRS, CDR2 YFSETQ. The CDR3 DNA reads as TGCGCCAGCACACCTGGACACAACTATGGCTACACCTTC. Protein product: CASTPGHNYGYTF.

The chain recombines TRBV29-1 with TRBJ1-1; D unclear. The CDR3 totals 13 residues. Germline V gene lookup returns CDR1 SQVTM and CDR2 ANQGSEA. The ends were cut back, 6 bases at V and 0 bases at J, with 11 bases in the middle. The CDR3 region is CSVQRAVNTEAFF. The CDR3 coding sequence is TGCAGCGTCCAAAGGGCGGTGAACACTGAAGCTTTCTTT.

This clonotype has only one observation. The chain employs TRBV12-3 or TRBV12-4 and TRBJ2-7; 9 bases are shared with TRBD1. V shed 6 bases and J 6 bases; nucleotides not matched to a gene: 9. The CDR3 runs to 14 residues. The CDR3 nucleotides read TGTGCCAGCAGAATAACAGGGGGCATTAGCGAGCAGTACTTC. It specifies CASRITGGISEQYF.

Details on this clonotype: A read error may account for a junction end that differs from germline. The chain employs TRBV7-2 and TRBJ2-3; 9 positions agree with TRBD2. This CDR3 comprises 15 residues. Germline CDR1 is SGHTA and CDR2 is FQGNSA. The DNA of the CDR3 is TGTGCCAGCAGTTTAGCGGGGGCCTTCACAGATACGCAGTATTTT. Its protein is CASSLAGAFTDTQYF. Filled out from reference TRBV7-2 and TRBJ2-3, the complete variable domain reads GAGVSQSPSNKVTEKGKDVELRCDPISGHTALYWYRQSLGQGLEFLIYFQGNSAPDKSGLPSDRFSAERTGGSVSTLTIQRTQQEDSAVYLCASSLAGAFTDTQYFGPGTRLTVL.

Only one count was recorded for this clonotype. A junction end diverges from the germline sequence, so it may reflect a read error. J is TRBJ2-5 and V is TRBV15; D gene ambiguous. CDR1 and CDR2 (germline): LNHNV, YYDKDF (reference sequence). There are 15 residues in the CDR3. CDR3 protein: CAASRGSVSQETQYF. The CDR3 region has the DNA TGTGCCGCCAGCAGAGGATCGGTCAGCCAAGAGACCCAGTACTTC.

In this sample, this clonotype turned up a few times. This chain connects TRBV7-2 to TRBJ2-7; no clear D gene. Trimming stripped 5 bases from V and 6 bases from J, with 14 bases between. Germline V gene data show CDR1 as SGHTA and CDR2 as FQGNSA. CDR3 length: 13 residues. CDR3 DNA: TGTGCCAGCAGCCCCCCCAGCGTCATCGAGCAGTACTTC. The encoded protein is CASSPPSVIEQYF. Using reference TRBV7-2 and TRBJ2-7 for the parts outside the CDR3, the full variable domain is GAGVSQSPSNKVTEKGKDVELRCDPISGHTALYWYRQSLGQGLEFLIYFQGNSAPDKSGLPSDRFSAERTGGSVSTLTIQRTQQEDSAVYLCASSPPSVIEQYFGPGTRLTVT.

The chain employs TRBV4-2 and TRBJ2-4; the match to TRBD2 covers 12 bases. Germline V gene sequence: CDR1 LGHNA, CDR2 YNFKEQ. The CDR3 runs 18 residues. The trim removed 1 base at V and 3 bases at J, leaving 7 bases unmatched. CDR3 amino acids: CASSQGRGTSGRKNIQYF. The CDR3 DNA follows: TGTGCCAGCAGCCAAGGCCGGGGGACTAGCGGGCGCAAAAACATTCAGTACTTC.